These 3 T cell receptor beta chains were sequenced from one sample in a study of shared clonotypes between healthy human individuals. CD45RO-negative CD8 cells positively selected for CCR7 made up the naive population, which excluded terminally differentiated effector memory CD45RA+ cells. Profiled with immunoSEQ multiplex PCR; TCRdb holds only in-frame clones, not every one. The profile shows almost 700,000 clones, about 91% of them singletons. The sequenced material came from naive CD8+ T cells sorted from blood. These receptors were collected from a man younger than 40 in good health.

The chain carries TRBV4-1 and TRBJ2-1; 13 bases agree with TRBD2. CDR3 length equals 18 residues. The V segment lost 0 bases and the J segment 4 bases; nucleotides outside the gene matches: 6. Germline V gives CDR1 MGHRA, CDR2 YSYEKL. The CDR3 spells CASSQDTSGRGLYNEQFF. The CDR3 DNA follows: TGCGCCAGCAGCCAAGATACTAGCGGGAGGGGGTTATACAATGAGCAGTTCTTC.

J is TRBJ2-1 and V is TRBV7-9, with a weak D call TRBD1 (5 bases). The germline gives CDR1 SEHNR, CDR2 FQNEAQ (reference sequence). Trimming shortened V by 5 bases and J by 8 bases, and 19 bases separated the two germline ends. This CDR3 is built from 15 residues. Here the CDR3 DNA reads TGTGCCAGCAGCGCGCCAGGGTCCGGGCCATATGAGCAGTTCTTC. It is translated as CASSAPGSGPYEQFF.

The count of this clone is one. The V call is TRBV5-4, the J call TRBJ2-3; 15 bases align to TRBD2. The V and J ends lost 4 bases and 6 bases, in that order; junction bases with no gene match: 6. Germline loops: CDR1 SGHNT, CDR2 YYREEE (reference sequence). This CDR3 has 16 residues. CDR3 nucleotide sequence: TGTGCCAGCAGCCTCCGGACTAGCGGGAGGGAGGATACGCAGTATTTT. Protein: CASSLRTSGREDTQYF.